This TCR beta chain was identified during a study of blood T cell repertoires in COVID-19. Whole-study context: There were acute and convalescent COVID-19 samples, and they came from the United States, Italy and Spain.

In the source study's methods: Estimation of nucleated cell counts was performed using reference gene primer amplification. Sequencing used immunoSEQ multiplex PCR; TCRdb keeps in-frame clones, though not all of them. V and J calls and clone size are given by that table; D and trimming were obtained from the DNA. The profile shows hundreds of thousands of clones, under 90% of them singletons. CDR3 size: 12 residues. The germline V gene encodes CDR1 SQVTM and CDR2 ANQGSEA. Trimming shortened V by 7 bases and J by 9 bases, and 18 bases separated the two germline ends. This clone was detected only once. Cohort allocation depended upon clinical history that participants reported.

The rearrangement uses TRBV29-1 and TRBJ2-5; possibly TRBD1 for D (6 bases). Sequenced material: PBMCs or T cells enriched from blood (not recorded which). The clonotype was recovered from a woman aged 50 to 60 who had been exposed to COVID-19. The CDR3 bases are TGCAGCGCCCGACAGCCTTCAGGGGCCCAGTACTTC. Its translation is CSARQPSGAQYF. The entire variable domain, with the rest obtained from reference TRBV29-1 and TRBJ2-5, is as follows: SAVISQKPSRDICQRGTSLTIQCQVDSQVTMMFWYRQQPGQSLTLIATANQGSEATYESGFVIDKFPISRPNLTFSTLTVSNMSPEDSSIYLCSARQPSGAQYFGPGTRLLVL.